These 23 T cell receptor beta chains were sequenced from one sample in a study of Ad26.COV2.S vaccination and SARS-CoV-2 variants. Sequencing used immunoSEQ multiplex PCR; TCRdb keeps in-frame clones, though not all of them. The sample lists just over 350,000 clones, just over 90% seen once, with around 4% in the top ten. This sample comprised peripheral blood, obtained after recovery from COVID-19. The receptors originated from a human donor who had recovered from COVID-19.

The V call is TRBV7-2, the J call TRBJ1-2; perhaps TRBD1 as D (5 bases). Germline values: CDR1 SGHTA, CDR2 FQGNSA. The CDR3 consists of 13 residues. V gave up 1 base and J gave up 5 bases, with 8 bases separating them. The CDR3 nucleotides are TGTGCCAGCAGCTTAGGGGGCGAGTATGGCTACACCTTC. Amino acids: CASSLGGEYGYTF.

The V and J genes are TRBV19 and TRBJ2-3; 8 bases are a match to TRBD2. Germline values: CDR1 LNHDA, CDR2 SQIVND (reference sequence). The junction had 0 bases not matched to a gene; V was cut back by 6 bases and J by 4 bases. The CDR3 totals 12 residues. CDR3 in DNA: TGTGCCAGTAGCGGGGGGGCAGATACGCAGTATTTT. Its translation is CASSGGADTQYF.

This clone was recorded once. The rearrangement uses TRBV27 and TRBJ1-6, with TRBD1 identical over 9 bases. Germline CDR1 and CDR2: MNHEY and SMNVEV (reference sequence). The V segment lost 2 bases and the J segment 9 bases; nucleotides outside the gene matches: 2. This CDR3 contains 14 residues. The CDR3 here is CASSLGTGRSPLHF. For the CDR3, the DNA is TGTGCCAGCAGTTTAGGGACAGGGCGTTCACCCCTCCACTTT.

The V and J genes are TRBV3-1 (or the pseudogene TRBV3-2) and TRBJ1-1; TRBD1 agrees at 7 bases. Germline V lookup: CDR1 LGHDT, CDR2 YNNKEL (reference sequence). There are 13 residues in the CDR3. J gave up 4 bases and V 6 bases, and 5 bases lay outside the gene matches. The CDR3 loop is CASRLTGITEAFF. CDR3 in DNA: TGTGCCAGCAGGTTGACAGGGATCACTGAAGCTTTCTTT.

V is TRBV5-6 and J is TRBJ1-6; 9 bases are shared with TRBD1. The germline V gene has CDR1 SGHDT and CDR2 YYEEEE. Losses at the gene ends were 6 bases for V and 10 bases for J; bases not matched to a gene: 14. This CDR3 has 16 residues. The CDR3 nucleotides read TGTGCCAGCACCACCCTACAGGGGGCGGCTAAGTCACCCCTCCACTTT. Its translation: CASTTLQGAAKSPLHF.

V is TRBV9 and J is TRBJ1-1; TRBD1 matches at 7 bases. The CDR3 has 16 amino acids. Germline CDR1 and CDR2: SGDLS and YYNGEE. The junction had 11 bases not matched to a gene; V was cut back by 1 base and J by 5 bases. The CDR3 region is CASSVQPETGKTEAFF. The CDR3, as DNA: TGTGCCAGCAGCGTACAACCCGAGACAGGGAAGACTGAAGCTTTCTTT.

V and J are TRBV5-4 and TRBJ1-1; unclear D gene. The CDR3 covers 12 residues. V lost 4 bases and J lost 5, with 9 bases in between. CDR1 SGHNT and CDR2 YYREEE come from the germline V gene (reference sequence). CDR3 coding DNA: TGTGCCAGCAGCCAAGGCATAACTGAAGCTTTCTTT. Encoded protein: CASSQGITEAFF. The full variable domain, with the rest looked up from reference TRBV5-4 and TRBJ1-1, is ETGVTQSPTHLIKTRGQQVTLRCSSQSGHNTVSWYQQALGQGPQFIFQYYREEENGRGNFPPRFSGLQFPNYSSELNVNALELDDSALYLCASSQGITEAFFGQGTRLTVV.

V usage is TRBV6-6 and J usage is TRBJ1-2; TRBD1 aligns across 7 bases. Trimming took 6 bases from V and 2 from J; bases not matched to a gene: 9. This CDR3 is 15 amino acids long. Germline assignment: CDR1 MNHNY and CDR2 SVGAGI (reference sequence). CDR3: CASSPRQGANYGYTF. The CDR3 DNA is TGTGCCAGCAGCCCTCGACAGGGAGCCAACTATGGCTACACCTTC.

The rearrangement links TRBV12-5 to TRBJ1-3, with TRBD1 matching over 7 bases. The CDR3 has 17 residues. Looked up from germline, CDR1 is LGHNT and CDR2 is FRNRAP. Germline trimming cut 0 bases from V and 3 bases from J; bases unmatched to any gene: 8. CDR3 sequence: CASGLVGGGRSGNTIYF. CDR3 bases: TGTGCTAGTGGTTTGGTAGGGGGCGGGCGGAGTGGAAACACCATATATTTT.

The CDR3 here is CASSLFARMNTEAFF. The CDR3 coding sequence is TGTGCCAGCAGTTTATTTGCTAGGATGAACACTGAAGCTTTCTTT. V and J are TRBV27 and TRBJ1-1; the D is unclear. Germline lookup yields CDR1 MNHEY and CDR2 SMNVEV (reference sequence). Trimming removed 1 base at V and 0 bases at J, with 9 bases between. This CDR3 is built from 15 residues.

The rearrangement joins TRBV9 to TRBJ1-2; D may be TRBD1 (5 bases). The V and J ends lost 4 bases and 2 bases respectively, with 15 bases between them. CDR3 length equals 15 residues. CDR1 is SGDLS, CDR2 YYNGEE, per germline. The CDR3 is CASSSSPDTNYGYTF. CDR3 nucleotides: TGTGCCAGCAGCTCCTCTCCGGACACCAACTATGGCTACACCTTC.

This clone has ten or more counts. The V call is TRBV5-1, the J call TRBJ2-2; unclear D gene. Germline V CDR1 and CDR2: SGHRS, YFSETQ. The CDR3 has 14 residues. The germline V and J ends were trimmed by 0 bases and 4 bases, with 7 bases remaining between them. The CDR3 region has the DNA TGCGCCAGCAGCTTGGAACAGATCACCGGGGAGCTGTTTTTT. This sequence encodes CASSLEQITGELFF. Full variable domain (rest looked up from reference TRBV5-1 and TRBJ2-2): KAGVTQTPRYLIKTRGQQVTLSCSPISGHRSVSWYQQTPGQGLQFLFEYFSETQRNKGNFPGRFSGRQFSNSRSEMNVSTLELGDSALYLCASSLEQITGELFFGEGSRLTVL.

V gene TRBV9 combines with J gene TRBJ1-2; D unclear. V lost 0 bases and J 13 bases, leaving 13 bases between the germline ends. Germline CDR1 and CDR2: SGDLS and YYNGEE. The CDR3 is 12 residues long. The CDR3 DNA is TGTGCCAGCAGCGTAGGAGGGAACCGGTTCACCTTC. Its translation: CASSVGGNRFTF. Using reference TRBV9 and TRBJ1-2 for the parts outside the CDR3, the full variable domain is DSGVTQTPKHLITATGQRVTLRCSPRSGDLSVYWYQQSLDQGLQFLIQYYNGEERAKGNILERFSAQQFPDLHSELNLSSLELGDSALYFCASSVGGNRFTFGSGTRLTVV.

In regard to this clone: A much more abundant neighbour one base away suggests this may be a read error. This same CDR3 is encoded by further DNA sequences in the sample. The CDR3 nucleotides are TGCGCCAGCAGCTTGGACGAGACCCAGTACTTC. It specifies CASSLDETQYF. V gene TRBV5-1 combines with J gene TRBJ2-5; no firm D call. Germline V lookup: CDR1 SGHRS, CDR2 YFSETQ. The CDR3 loop spans 11 amino acids. Trimming took 0 bases from V and 5 from J, leaving 2 bases between them.

This rearrangement joins TRBV7-9 to TRBJ1-4; D remains ambiguous. Germline CDR1 reads SEHNR; CDR2 reads FQNEAQ (reference sequence). This CDR3 has 15 amino acids. The V gene lost 4 bases and the J gene lost 0 bases, with 9 bases spanning the gap. The CDR3 coding sequence is TGTGCCAGCAGCTCAACCAGCACAACTAATGAAAAACTGTTTTTT. This encodes CASSSTSTTNEKLFF.

CDR3 nucleotide sequence: TGCAGTGCTAGTAACTCCGACAGGGCCACCTACGAGCAGTACTTC. Translating gives CSASNSDRATYEQYF. V usage is TRBV20-1 and J usage is TRBJ2-7; TRBD1 agrees at 7 bases. The J segment lost 2 bases and the V segment lost 3 bases, leaving 10 bases of the junction unmatched. CDR1 and CDR2 from the germline V gene are DFQATT and SNEGSKA (reference sequence). This CDR3 contains 15 residues.

The V and J genes are TRBV29-1 and TRBJ1-3; possibly TRBD1 for D (5 bases). Germline CDR1 SQVTM, CDR2 ANQGSEA. This CDR3 contains 13 residues. Trimming removed 5 bases from V and 0 bases from J, with 8 bases in between. In DNA form, the CDR3 reads TGCAGCGTTAGGACACACTCTGGAAACACCATATATTTT. It translates to CSVRTHSGNTIYF.

The chain combines TRBV11-1 with TRBJ2-5, with a weak D call TRBD2 (7 bases). This CDR3 is built from 14 residues. The V end lost 5 bases, the J end lost 5 bases, and 15 bases lay between the germline ends. The germline gives CDR1 SGHAT, CDR2 FQDESV (reference sequence). The CDR3 nucleotides are TGTGCCAGCAGCCTGAGGGGGGGCGCCGAGACCCAGTACTTC. It encodes CASSLRGGAETQYF.

The CDR3 spells CASSFHIYEQYF. In DNA, the CDR3 is TGTGCCAGCAGCTTTCATATCTACGAGCAGTACTTC. The chain uses TRBV11-2 and TRBJ2-7, with D hard to call. The CDR3 has 12 amino acids. The V end lost 3 bases, the J end lost 3 bases, and 6 bases lay between the germline ends. CDR1 and CDR2 from the germline V gene are SGHAT and FQNNGV.

The genes are TRBV9 and TRBJ2-7; TRBD2 aligns across 8 bases. CDR1 is SGDLS and CDR2 is YYNGEE in the germline V gene. The CDR3 runs 14 residues. After removal of 0 bases from V and 7 bases from J, the junction contained 6 bases not matched to a gene. In DNA, the CDR3 is TGTGCCAGCAGCGTAGAACGGGGGGGCCAAGAGCAGTACTTC. This gives the protein CASSVERGGQEQYF.

This clone was seen just once. The chain uses TRBV7-8 and TRBJ2-7; a weak D match, TRBD1 (6 bases). The CDR3 runs 14 residues. CDR1 is SGHVS, CDR2 FQNEAQ, per germline. The V end was cut by 5 bases, the J end by 3 bases, with 14 bases between. CDR3 sequence: CASSTEQGRYEQYF. CDR3 bases: TGTGCCAGCAGCACTGAACAGGGACGCTACGAGCAGTACTTC.

This chain uses TRBV6-2 or TRBV6-3 with TRBJ1-1; D unclear. The germline V gene has CDR1 MNHEY and CDR2 SVGEGT. This CDR3 contains 12 residues. V lost 2 bases to trimming and J lost 7 bases, with 8 bases between them. The CDR3 is CASSYRGGEAFF. The CDR3 nucleotides are TGTGCCAGCAGTTACCGGGGTGGTGAAGCTTTCTTT.

The rearrangement joins TRBV7-8 to TRBJ1-4; possibly TRBD1 for D (6 bases). CDR1 SGHVS and CDR2 FQNEAQ come from the germline V gene. The V end was cut by 4 bases, the J end by 8 bases, with 11 bases between. The length of the CDR3 is 13 residues. As DNA, the CDR3 is TGTGCCAGCAGCTCGGGACATCAGGAAAAACTGTTTTTT. It specifies CASSSGHQEKLFF.